This entry features one T cell receptor beta chain sequence. This entry is derived from a study of glioma-infiltrating T cells after dendritic cell vaccination. The table came from immunoSEQ multiplex PCR; TCRdb's copy has only in-frame clones and leaves some out. The sample lists roughly 85,000 clones, around 85% seen once, with 8.5% in the top ten. As to time point: after dendritic cell vaccination, including at tumor progression/relapse. The sample in question was blood, obtained after dendritic cell vaccination. The source is a human donor with glioblastoma.

CDR3 amino acids: CASSEIRTGGAGNQPQHF. The CDR3 DNA reads TGTGCCAGCAGTGAAATACGGACAGGGGGCGCCGGCAATCAGCCCCAGCATTTT. This chain connects TRBV6-1 to TRBJ1-5; 11 bases map to TRBD1. V lost 2 bases to trimming and J lost 2 bases; unmatched junction nucleotides: 8. Per the germline V gene, CDR1 is MNHNS and CDR2 is SASEGT. This CDR3 has 18 amino acids.